These T cell receptor beta chains were read from a single sample in a study of early stage breast cancer tumors. Method: immunoSEQ multiplex PCR; TCRdb's copy keeps in-frame clones and lacks some. The sample includes tens of thousands of clones, over 70% of them seen just once. Sequenced material: blood. The origin of the receptors is a person aged 40-50 years with breast cancer. Each CDR3 is given with its conserved first and last residue. Each record gives: J gene, V gene, CDR3 protein.

>TRBJ2-1|TRBV5-6
CASSSLTSANEQFF
>TRBJ2-5|TRBV5-1
CASSLNDGRKETQYF
>TRBJ1-2|TRBV23-1
CASSQSEVWDSGGYTF
>TRBJ1-5|TRBV21-1
CASSFRDRRYNQPQHF
>TRBJ2-7|TRBV7-2
CASSLIGGVYEQYF
>TRBJ2-7|TRBV14
CASSQLTGQPAEYF
>TRBJ2-6|TRBV4-3
CASSQDLRGTYSGANVLTF
>TRBJ1-3|TRBV20-1
CSARGGNTIYF
>TRBJ1-2|TRBV2
CASSGLRGRTYGYTF
>TRBJ2-5|TRBV6-5
CAGSHGLVSETQYF
>TRBJ1-3|TRBV19
CASGGSAGNTIYF
>TRBJ1-5|TRBV19
CASSLGNNQPQHF
>TRBJ2-2|TRBV10-3
CAIAGDTTGELFF
>TRBJ2-5|TRBV5-1
CASSSLTDQETQYF
>TRBJ1-1|TRBV29-1
CSVAVGQVGTEAFF
>TRBJ2-7|TRBV4-2
CASSLLPGQFNEQYF